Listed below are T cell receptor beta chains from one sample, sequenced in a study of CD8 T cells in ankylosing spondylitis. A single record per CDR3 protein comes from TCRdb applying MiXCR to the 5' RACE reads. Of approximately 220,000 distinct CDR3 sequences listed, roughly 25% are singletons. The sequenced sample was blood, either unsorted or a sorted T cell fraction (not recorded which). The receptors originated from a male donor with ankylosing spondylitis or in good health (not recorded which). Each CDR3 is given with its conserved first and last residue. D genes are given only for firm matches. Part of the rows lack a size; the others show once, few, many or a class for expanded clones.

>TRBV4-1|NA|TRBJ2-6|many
TGCGCCAGCAGCCAAGGGTTAGGGTCTGGGGCCAACGTCCTGACTTTC
CASSQGLGSGANVLTF
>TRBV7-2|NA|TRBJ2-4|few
TGTGCCAGCAGCTTAGTAGTCGGTGGGCTGCGGGGAAACATTCAGTACTTC
CASSLVVGGLRGNIQYF
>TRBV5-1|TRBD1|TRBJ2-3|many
TGCGCCAGTCGGCCAGGGGGCTTAACAGATACGCAGTATTTT
CASRPGGLTDTQYF
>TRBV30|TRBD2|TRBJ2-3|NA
TGTGCCTGGAGTGTGGGGCCTAGCGGGAACTCAGATACGCAGTATTTT
CAWSVGPSGNSDTQYF
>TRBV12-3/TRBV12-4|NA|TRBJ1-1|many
TGTGCCAGCAGTTTGATCGCATATCGGGCTTTCTTT
CASSLIAYRAFF
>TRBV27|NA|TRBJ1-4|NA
TGTGCCAGCAGTTTGGGACAAAGATCAGGTGAAAAACTGTTTTTT
CASSLGQRSGEKLFF
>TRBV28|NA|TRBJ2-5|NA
TGTGCCAGCAGTCTTTTCGGGGGACACCAAGAGACCCAGTACTTC
CASSLFGGHQETQYF
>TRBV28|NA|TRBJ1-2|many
TGTGCCAGCAGTAGACCGACGGGCAGTGGCTATGGCTACACCTTC
CASSRPTGSGYGYTF
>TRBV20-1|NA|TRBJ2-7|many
TGCAGTGCCGGAGGGGATACCTACGAGCAGTACTTC
CSAGGDTYEQYF
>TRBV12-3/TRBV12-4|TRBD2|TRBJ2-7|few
TGTGCCTGCAGCGAGGGACTAGCGGGAGGGTACAGCTCCTACGAGCAGTACTTC
CACSEGLAGGYSSYEQYF
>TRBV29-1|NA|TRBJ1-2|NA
TGCAGCGTTGAAGGGATAGGGGTTAACTATGGCTACACCTTC
CSVEGIGVNYGYTF
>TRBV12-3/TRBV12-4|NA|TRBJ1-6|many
TGTGCCAGCAGTGACACGGGACTCCTGTCACCCCTCCACTTT
CASSDTGLLSPLHF
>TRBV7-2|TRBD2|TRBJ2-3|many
TGTGCCAGCAGCTTATCGGCTAGCGGTAGCACAGATACGCAGTATTTT
CASSLSASGSTDTQYF
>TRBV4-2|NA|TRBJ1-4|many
TGTGCCAGCAGCAGGGCAGCGGCTAATGAAAAACTGTTTTTT
CASSRAAANEKLFF
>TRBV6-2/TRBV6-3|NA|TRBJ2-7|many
TGTGCCAGCAACAACTACCCCTACTACGAGCAGTACTTC
CASNNYPYYEQYF
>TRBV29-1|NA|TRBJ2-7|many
TGCAGCGTTTCTAGGACAGCCAGCTCCTACGAGCAGTACTTC
CSVSRTASSYEQYF
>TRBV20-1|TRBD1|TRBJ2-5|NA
TGCAGCCCCCCCCACAGGCCGTGGGACAGGGGGTGGGAGACCCAGTACTTC
CSPPHRPWDRGWETQYF
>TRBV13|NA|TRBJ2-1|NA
TGTGCCAGCAGCTCTGGACTCAGGCGCAATGAGCAGTTCTTC
CASSSGLRRNEQFF
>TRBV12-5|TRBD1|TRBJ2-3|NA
TGTGCTAGTGGTCCGCCGACAGGGGCTAGCACAGATACGCAGTATTTT
CASGPPTGASTDTQYF
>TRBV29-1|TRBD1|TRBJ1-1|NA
TGCAGCGTGACCGGGACAGGGTTCACTGAAGCTTTCTTT
CSVTGTGFTEAFF